This T cell receptor (beta chain) stems from a study of blood T cell repertoires in COVID-19. In the study overall: In each case, the material was cDNA or gDNA derived from T cells, B-cell-depleted T cells, or PBMCs.

The study counted Cohort 3 donors as recovered given two negative PCRs, clearance, or symptom resolution. The germline V and J ends were trimmed by 3 bases and 8 bases, with 10 bases remaining between them. Germline values: CDR1 MDHEN, CDR2 SYDVKM. There are 12 residues in the CDR3. Details on this clone: The sample holds other DNA sequences that translate to the same CDR3.

In the source study's methods: Amplification with reference gene primers provided the estimates of nucleated cell counts. Sequencing used immunoSEQ multiplex PCR; TCRdb keeps in-frame clones, though not all of them. The D gene and trimming were derived from the DNA, and the V and J assignments and clone size from that table. The sample shows roughly 170,000 clones, approximately 82% of them seen only once. Material for sequencing was PBMCs or T cells enriched from blood (not recorded which). The J gene is TRBJ1-2, the V gene TRBV28; no reliable D call. The origin of this receptor is a woman aged 45-59 years who had recovered from COVID-19. CDR3 amino acids: CASSLVGEGYTF. CDR3 in DNA: TGTGCCAGCAGTTTGGTGGGCGAAGGCTACACCTTC.